This T cell receptor (beta chain) was observed in a study of control samples from healthy donors and cancer patients. Clones were read by immunoSEQ multiplex PCR, and TCRdb kept only the in-frame ones, dropping some. The table has under 200,000 clones, over 85% seen once; the top ten hold roughly 8.4%. In germline, CDR1 is GTSNPN, CDR2 SVGIG (reference sequence). Trimming took 3 bases from V and 5 from J; bases not matched to a gene: 6. CDR3 length: 14 residues. Sequenced sample: blood. The TCR comes from a woman aged 35 to 49 in good health. The gene calls are TRBV30 and TRBJ1-1; 10 bases match TRBD1. The CDR3 DNA reads TGTGCCTGGAGGGGAGGGACAGGGGTTACTGAAGCTTTCTTT. Residues: CAWRGGTGVTEAFF.